The entry that follows covers one T cell receptor beta chain sequence. Its antigen has not been determined. Nothing much larger sits one base from this clone, and base qualities are not available. The cohort comprised approximately 700 healthy bone marrow donors. At the time of sampling, every cohort member was nominally healthy, though immune exposures that went unrecorded were likely present. The donor tested CMV seropositive, placing the donor among the approximately 290 seropositive members of the cohort. Each donor provided a peripheral blood sample, and peripheral blood mononuclear cells were used for TCR beta sequencing. The Qiagen DNeasy Blood Extraction Kit was used to extract genomic DNA from the blood cell samples. Libraries were constructed by the immunoSEQ multiplex PCR assay. For the multiplex PCR, a mixture combining 60 forward primers for TCR Vbeta segments and 13 reverse primers for TCR Jbeta segments was used. A multiplex PCR assay on genomic DNA amplified the CDR3 region of rearranged TCR beta genes. The amplified TCR beta libraries were sequenced on the Illumina HiSeq System as 87-base-pair reads. On the study's bioinformatics: A later analysis counted 75 million to 100 million unique TCR beta chains across the 550 to 800 repertoires, and about 10 million of these chains were shared by at least two donors. Raw reads were error-corrected and collapsed into unique sequences by a nearest-neighbor algorithm in which closely related sequences were merged to remove PCR and sequencing errors. To assign V, D and J gene segments, CDR3 sequences were aligned to IMGT reference sequences. Each retained sequence needed at least a six-nucleotide match to both a V gene segment and a J gene segment. Rearrangements were classified as productive when the CDR3 lacked stop codons and remained in frame with V and J, and all other rearrangements were classified as non-productive. CDR3 was defined according to IMGT convention as the region running from the second conserved V-encoded cysteine to the conserved J-encoded phenylalanine. The earlier analysis of about 500 of the donors excluded sequences that lacked an unambiguous match to a single V gene segment. In an earlier analysis of approximately 590 of the donors, a V segment was called functional when productive rearrangements were above 56.7%, and segregating when the standard deviation between donors exceeded 5%. A statistical classification framework was developed to diagnose cytomegalovirus status using the catalog of TCR beta chain sequences. In a later analysis, V and J genes were assigned by comparing TCR nucleotide sequences against IMGT/GENE-DB human TR gene sequences. A later analysis assigned CDR3 sequences and most-parsimonious VDJ recombination scenarios with the TCRdist pipeline. In a later analysis, every TCR beta chain was defined by the combination of its CDR3 amino acid sequence and its V-gene family, and reads without a unique V-gene family were dropped. In a later analysis, 500 to 650 highly shared, low-generation-probability nucleotide sequences were removed to address suspected cross-contamination and a sequencing artifact. In a later analysis, a clonal expansion index for each public chain was calculated from normalized within-repertoire ranks of inferred template counts. Generation probabilities in a later analysis came from a VDJ recombination model fitted to out-of-frame rearrangements, and those results were checked against IGoR. Hypergeometric tests were used in a later analysis to score TCR-TCR, TCR-HLA and TCR-CMV co-occurrence, with a repertoire-size bias correction applied to the TCR pairs. False discovery rates were estimated in a later analysis by permuting HLA or CMV assignments 20 times. In a later analysis, co-occurring TCRs were grouped using DBSCAN, with TCRdist sequence similarity added in when clustering inside HLA-allele-positive subsets. For co-occurrence clustering, repertoires with fewer than 30,000 or more than 120,000 public chains were excluded, along with roughly five repertoires with anomalous nucleotide sharing. TCRdb provides this immuneACCESS table in a form limited to in-frame rearrangements. Some clones are lacking; in checked studies, under half of them reflect an unresolved V gene, and why the rest are absent is not known. The V and J calls and the clone size are those of that table, but D and trimming were determined from the DNA. This sample is represented by around 120,000 clones; under 85% of them were singletons. The ten largest clones take up roughly 10% of the sample.

The sample originates from a study of cytomegalovirus exposure and HLA in healthy donors (TCRdb year 2017). General notes on the study: According to an earlier analysis of several hundred of the donors, some 170 million T cells yielded over 90 million unique TCR beta sequences and 276 Gb of sequence data. An early release that covered about 640 HLA-typed donors contained approximately 300 gigabases of sequencing data and tens of millions of unique TCR sequences. Of the 398 genotyped donors, about 80% fell in the genetic ancestry cluster associated with self-reported Caucasian donors. The aim of the study was to test whether cataloging public T cell receptors could identify signatures of past pathogen exposure. The T cell repertoires of 666 subjects were profiled by immunosequencing and related to cytomegalovirus serostatus. Along with the approximately 700-subject first cohort, a separate validation cohort of roughly 110 different subjects was used. To predict cytomegalovirus infection status, the study combined high-throughput TCR immunosequencing, statistical association of individual TCRs with disease status, and machine learning. A later analysis re-analyzed previously published TCR beta repertoires from about 600 donors and added high-resolution HLA genotyping to study TCR occurrence patterns. The later analysis used no new phenotypic data to find candidate immune exposures, relying instead on TCR beta sequences and their occurrence across donors. An earlier analysis of several hundred of the donors applied high-throughput TCR beta sequencing to assess whether each TCR beta V gene segment acted as functional or pseudogenic. Donor age, sex, ethnicity and CMV serostatus were compiled alongside the repertoire data. A later genetic analysis took genome-wide SNP genotypes for about three fifths of the 666 donors and used that subset as a discovery cohort. All discovery cohort repertoires had been generated on a single sequencing platform. HLA typing included class I and class II loci at four-digit resolution. Typing coverage differed by locus: A, B, C, DRB1 and DQB1 were typed in about 629-630 donors, DQA1 in about 500, DPA1 in some 610, and DPB1 in 472. A handful of DR-DQ haplotypes were handled as single units for association and clustering because linkage in the cohort was strong. On average, roughly 240,000 unique TCR beta nucleotide sequences were sequenced per donor among more than 350 genotyped donors of the cohort, with roughly 18% of those sequences being non-productive. On the study overall, not on this receptor specifically: A total of 150 to 200 TCR beta chains were listed by the study as associated with cytomegalovirus. The only immune exposure information available for the cohort was CMV serostatus. Across donors, most TCR sequences were observed very rarely, whereas some public TCRs were present in many individuals. In a later analysis, about 16,000 TCR beta sequences were associated with specific HLA alleles at a false discovery rate of 0.05. The classifier was reported to diagnose cytomegalovirus status with high specificity and sensitivity in both the original cohort and the validation cohort. Because the 87-base-pair reads could not distinguish some IMGT-functional V segments, including TRBV6-2 and TRBV6-3, those segments were excluded. Because counts were too low, about 17 rarely observed V segments, including chromosome 9 orphons, were excluded from the earlier analysis of several hundred of the donors. The authors suggested that the approach could potentially be generalized to other disease states and immunological phenotypes. According to a later analysis, TCR association rates differed among HLA loci, with DRB1 alleles showing the most associated TCRs and HLA-C alleles showing the fewest. A later genetic analysis associated a missense DCLRE1C variant with V-gene and J-gene trimming of TCR beta chains, and an independent cohort replicated the association. A group of highly shared sequence variants was considered likely to be a technical artifact of the sequencing pipeline. In vitro tests confirmed that a few of the cytomegalovirus-associated TCR beta chains recognize cytomegalovirus antigens. Because some donors lacked HLA typing at each locus, the association tests relied only on the typed subset. In an earlier analysis of 587 of the donors, most TCR beta V segments were observed in productive rearrangements about 87% or about 30% of the time, broadly matching IMGT annotations. Sequencing depth was assumed to be roughly uniform across donors in the presence/absence analyses, though that assumption may not hold. A later analysis found that most CMV-associated TCR beta chains appeared HLA-restricted, with HLA associations seemingly driven largely by CMV exposure. In a later analysis, HLA-associated TCR beta chains showed more clonal expansion and lower generation probabilities than non-associated chains that were equally common. A later analysis reported that several top co-occurrence clusters appeared linked to parvovirus B19, influenza, CMV and Epstein-Barr virus. A later genetic analysis reported fewer N-insertions in productive TCRs among donors in an Asian-associated ancestry cluster than the approximately 670-donor mean. Strong co-occurrence of HLA alleles, especially DR and DQ, made assigning TCR associations to individual alleles difficult. A further reported finding was that TCR beta sequences accurately predicted the HLA-A and HLA-B alleles for most subjects in the first cohort. This cohort had only TCR beta chains sequenced, and the lack of alpha or paired-chain data limited which features could be detected. Correlated functional status among segregating V segments might reflect linkage disequilibrium, but an unknown experimental factor could not be ruled out.

The germline V gene supplies CDR1 SNHLY and CDR2 FYNNEI. The junction carries 12 bases between V and J, which are trimmed by 6 bases and 5 bases respectively. The CDR3 starts with the cysteine, ends with the phenylalanine, and has 13 residues. Left in the record is the CDR3 DNA by itself, 39 bases read in frame from the first base. The TCR originated in a woman aged 45 to 65 in good health and CMV-seropositive. The sequence is built from TRBV2 and TRBJ2-3; the D gene remains uncertain. The sequenced sample consisted of PBMCs. The CDR3 corresponds to CASRVFRVDTQYF. The nucleotides read TGTGCCAGCAGGGTTTTCCGGGTAGATACGCAGTATTTT.